What follows are 7 T cell receptor beta chains derived from one specimen sequenced in a study of shared clonotypes between healthy human individuals. Using immunoSEQ multiplex PCR, the repertoire was profiled, and TCRdb retains in-frame clones only, with some absent. Among some 470,000 clones listed, over 60% were seen once. Sequencing was done on a sample of PBMCs. Receptors originate from a woman aged 40 to 50 in good health. Some clones in this sample may be carry-over from other donors' samples.

This clone was counted once. The J gene is TRBJ2-6, the V gene TRBV30, with D possibly being TRBD1 (6 bases). The CDR3 spans 15 residues. Germline-derived CDR1 and CDR2 are GTSNPN and SVGIG (reference sequence). The V end lost 4 bases, the J end lost 0 bases, and 10 bases lay between the germline ends. CDR3 nucleotides: TGTGCCTGGATACAGGGTACCTCTGGGGCCAACGTCCTGACTTTC. Translated, it gives CAWIQGTSGANVLTF.

V usage is TRBV19 and J usage is TRBJ2-1; 8 bases fit TRBD2. CDR3 length: 15 amino acids. V trimming: 7 bases; J trimming: 4 bases; junction bases outside the gene matches: 9. Germline CDR1 LNHDA, CDR2 SQIVND (reference sequence). DNA for the CDR3: TGTGCCAGTAACCCCGGGGGACTAGATTACAATGAGCAGTTCTTC. Its translation is CASNPGGLDYNEQFF.

CDR3 nucleotides: TGTGCCAGCACTCGTGCGAGGGAGCAGTTCTTC. This translates into CASTRAREQFF. The chain links TRBV7-2 to TRBJ2-1; D unclear. The germline V gene encodes CDR1 SGHTA and CDR2 FQGNSA. The V end was cut by 7 bases, the J end by 10 bases, with 11 bases between. The CDR3 is made up of 11 amino acids.

This rearrangement joins TRBV6-4 to TRBJ1-1; 8 bases align to TRBD1. Per the germline V gene, CDR1 is MRHNA and CDR2 is SNTAGT. The CDR3 spans 14 residues. The J segment lost 12 bases and the V segment lost 6 bases, leaving 15 bases of the junction unmatched. CDR3 coding DNA: TGTGCCAGCAGGGCCCGAGAATGGACAGGGCACACTTTCTTT. Translating it yields CASRAREWTGHTFF.

The chain joins TRBV30 to TRBJ1-6; a weak D match, TRBD1 (6 bases). CDR1 is GTSNPN, CDR2 SVGIG, per germline (reference sequence). Trimming shortened V by 1 base and J by 9 bases, and 16 bases separated the two germline ends. CDR3 length equals 15 residues. The CDR3 DNA follows: TGTGCCTGGAGTGCCCCCGGGACAAGGCTTTCACCCCTCCACTTT. Amino acid sequence: CAWSAPGTRLSPLHF. The whole variable domain, filled in from reference TRBV30 and TRBJ1-6, reads SQTIHQWPATLVQPVGSPLSLECTVEGTSNPNLYWYRQAAGRGLQLLFYSVGIGQISSEVPQNLSASRPQDRQFILSSKKLLLSDSGFYLCAWSAPGTRLSPLHFGNGTRLTVT.

The gene calls are TRBV7-8 and TRBJ1-1; D perhaps matches TRBD1 (5 bases). Per germline, CDR1 SGHVS and CDR2 FQNEAQ. V gave up 4 bases and J gave up 6 bases, with 18 bases separating them. This CDR3 is built from 15 residues. The CDR3 nucleotides are TGTGCCAGCAGCTCCATCTCGTTCAGGGATTCTGAAGCTTTCTTT. Protein sequence: CASSSISFRDSEAFF.

The chain combines TRBV7-2 with TRBJ2-1; D is unclear. Germline CDR1 is SGHTA and CDR2 is FQGNSA. Trimming left V 2 bases short and J 0 bases short, with 8 bases between. The CDR3 runs 15 residues. CDR3 bases: TGTGCCAGCAGCTTACGCGCTAGCTCCTACAATGAGCAGTTCTTC. This gives the protein CASSLRASSYNEQFF.